This T cell receptor (beta chain) was identified during a study of blood T cells in healthy people across ages (dated by TCRdb to the mid-2010s). Background on the whole study: Template switching captured roughly one uniquely barcoded TCR beta cDNA molecule per two T cells in model experiments. Two additional independent replicas of 1 million unique cDNA reads from the same blood draw were analyzed for two donors (one aged 18 to 29 and one aged 80 or older). Donors were grouped into four age groups: young (average roughly 15 years), middle-aged (39), aged (approximately 58) and long-lived (less than 85). To avoid experimental bias, donors of different ages were spread randomly across the sequencing lanes. Using deep sequencing normalized with unique cDNA molecular identifiers, the study measured how TCR beta repertoire diversity changes with age. Beyond this particular receptor, the publication reports: Conclusive comparison of naive and antigen-experienced compartments was prevented by the profiling of bulk unsorted PBMCs. Compared with the aged group, more naive CD4+ T cells, fewer expanded clones and increased TCR diversity were shown by the long-lived group, suggesting age selection. Estimates of total diversity based on one million sequenced T cells were considered lower bounds and underestimates. The CMV infection status of donors was not known, potentially confounding age-related changes in expanded clonotypes. As age increased, observed TCR beta diversity per million T cells dropped in a roughly linear way, and a significant reduction was already evident by age 40. There was a strong correlation between observed TCR beta diversity and the percentage of naive T cells measured by flow cytometry.

A note on this clonotype: Its antigen is currently not known. There are no base qualities to consult, and no much larger clone falls within one base.

The library was built by means of 5' RACE. Sequencing relied on an Illumina HiSeq 2500. A second roughly 7 to 12 cycle PCR used a sample-barcoded 5' primer and a J-beta primer mix. A unique molecular identifier was introduced onto each TCR beta cDNA molecule by a template-switch 5' adaptor carrying 12 random nucleotides. Each sample yielded at least 3 million CDR3-containing paired-end reads. First-strand cDNA synthesis was performed from all RNA using the Mint cDNA synthesis kit, with priming by a TRBC-specific oligonucleotide. Following uracil-DNA glycosylase treatment, a first 18-cycle PCR with universal primers M1SS and BC2_uni_R was performed on all cDNA. For the original study's pipeline: For normalization, 1 million high-quality reads, each with a distinct molecular identifier, were randomly selected from each sample. Reads with shared molecular identifiers were discarded instead of being binned into consensus sequences. MiTCR, with a Q25 quality threshold and the strictest error-elimination algorithm, was used for CDR3 identification, clonotype clustering and error correction. A nonparametric unseen species model with Euler transformation was used to estimate lower-bound total TCR beta diversity. In-frame beta chains were kept once TCRdb had trimmed the public reads at Q25 with fastp and called clones with MiXCR. All rows with the same CDR3 protein become a single entry with the most common DNA and genes. These V and J calls derive from TCRdb rather than the authors' analysis. The sample records over 500,000 distinct CDR3 sequences, approximately 52% of which are singletons. The ten largest clones capture approximately 15% of the sample.

Via the germline V gene (reference sequence), CDR1 is SEHNR and CDR2 FQNEAQ. Compared with germline, V lacks 6 bases and J lacks 9 bases; bases without a gene match: 2. The CDR3 measures 11 amino acids from cysteine to phenylalanine. The kept DNA is CDR3 alone, 33 bases in frame from the first base. Donors were 40 or so systemically healthy Caucasian individuals from Russia aged about 6 to 100 years. Roughly 9 milliliters of peripheral blood were drawn from each donor into EDTA-treated Vacutainer tubes. Ficoll-Paque density-gradient centrifugation was used to isolate PBMCs, with at least 6 million per sample. Total RNA, at least 6 micrograms per sample, was extracted from PBMCs with Trizol reagent. The percentages of naive CD45RAhigh/CD27high T cells were determined by flow cytometry on a PBMC aliquot from every donor.

The chain is made from TRBV7-9 and TRBJ2-4, and 7 junctional nucleotides match TRBD1. The sample consisted of blood. The TCR originated in a woman older than 75 in good health. The CDR3 reads as follows: CASRGQSIQYF. At the DNA level, the sequence is TGTGCCAGCAGGGGACAGTCCATTCAGTACTTC.